These 22 T cell receptor beta chains share one sample of origin, sequenced in a study of cytomegalovirus exposure and HLA in healthy donors. In the PCR, 60 Vbeta and 13 Jbeta primers were used. Produced via immunoSEQ multiplex PCR; TCRdb's table is partial and in-frame only. The table lists some 96,000 clones, 60% to 80% of them singletons, with 7.5% to 9% in the top ten. Sequencing input: PBMCs. Source of these receptors: a female donor in good health and CMV-seronegative.

CDR3 DNA sequence: TGTGCCAGCAGCCCAGCGGGAGGGAGGACAGATACGCAGTATTTT. Translating it yields CASSPAGGRTDTQYF. V is TRBV7-3 and J is TRBJ2-3; 10 bases agree with TRBD2. Per the germline V gene, CDR1 is SGHTA and CDR2 is FQGTGA. V dropped 5 bases and J dropped 3; count of bases not matched to a gene: 5. The CDR3 is made up of 15 amino acids.

This chain links TRBV18 with TRBJ2-2; TRBD2 aligns across 8 bases. The CDR3 sequence is 14 residues long. Germline CDR1 and CDR2: KGHSH and LQKENI. The J segment lost 3 bases and the V segment lost 8 bases, leaving 5 bases of the junction unmatched. The CDR3 loop is CASRPGGDTGELFF. DNA for the CDR3: TGTGCCAGCAGACCGGGAGGGGACACCGGGGAGCTGTTTTTT. The full variable domain, its missing parts supplied by reference TRBV18 and TRBJ2-2, is NAGVMQNPRHLVRRRGQEARLRCSPMKGHSHVYWYRQLPEEGLKFMVYLQKENIIDESGMPKERFSAEFPKEGPSILRIQQVVRGDSAAYFCASRPGGDTGELFFGEGSRLTVL.

J is TRBJ2-2 and V is TRBV11-1; 15 nucleotides line up with TRBD2. The CDR3 sequence is 19 residues long. Trimming at V came to 5 bases and at J to 7 bases, leaving 14 bases not matched to a gene. Germline V lookup: CDR1 SGHAT, CDR2 FQDESV (reference sequence). CDR3 amino acids: CASSATPGTSGGKVGELFF. CDR3 nucleotides: TGTGCCAGCAGCGCGACGCCCGGGACTAGCGGGGGGAAGGTCGGGGAGCTGTTTTTT.

J is TRBJ1-1 and V is TRBV19; 7 bases align to TRBD1. The CDR3 sequence is 13 residues long. Per germline, CDR1 LNHDA and CDR2 SQIVND (reference sequence). The V segment lost 7 bases and the J segment 5 bases; nucleotides outside the gene matches: 7. The CDR3 region is CASTISGGTEAFF. In DNA form, the CDR3 reads TGTGCCAGTACCATATCAGGGGGAACTGAAGCTTTCTTT.

The genes are TRBV6-1 and TRBJ2-3, with D possibly being TRBD1 (7 bases). The ends were cut back, 7 bases at V and 2 bases at J, with 13 bases in the middle. The V gene's germline CDR1 is MNHNS and CDR2 SASEGT. The CDR3 contains 14 residues. This CDR3 is CASTQGGSTDTQYF. In DNA form, the CDR3 reads TGTGCCAGCACCCAGGGGGGATCCACAGATACGCAGTATTTT.

This sequence joins TRBV18 and TRBJ1-1; D unclear. Per germline, CDR1 KGHSH and CDR2 LQKENI. The CDR3 is 15 amino acids. Trimming shortened V by 2 bases and J by 3 bases, and 13 bases separated the two germline ends. The CDR3 sequence: CASSPSMTRDTEAFF. CDR3 nucleotides: TGTGCCAGCTCACCATCAATGACTCGGGACACTGAAGCTTTCTTT. Supplemented by reference TRBV18 and TRBJ1-1, the full variable domain reads NAGVMQNPRHLVRRRGQEARLRCSPMKGHSHVYWYRQLPEEGLKFMVYLQKENIIDESGMPKERFSAEFPKEGPSILRIQQVVRGDSAAYFCASSPSMTRDTEAFFGQGTRLTVV.

This chain uses TRBV9 with TRBJ1-3; D gene unclear. This CDR3 is 12 amino acids long. Trimming pared 5 bases from V and 0 bases from J, leaving 3 bases between. CDR1 SGDLS and CDR2 YYNGEE come from the germline V gene. Here the CDR3 DNA reads TGTGCCAGCAGTTACTCTGGAAACACCATATATTTT. Protein sequence: CASSYSGNTIYF.

This chain links TRBV4-1 with TRBJ2-1, with 10 bases identical to TRBD2. The CDR3 consists of 16 residues. The germline CDR1 and CDR2 sequences are MGHRA and YSYEKL. Germline trimming cut 0 bases from V and 8 bases from J; bases unmatched to any gene: 7. The CDR3 DNA reads as TGCGCCAGCAGCCAAGAGGCTAGCGGGAGTATCTATGAGCAGTTCTTC. Protein sequence: CASSQEASGSIYEQFF.

This clone turned up a few times. The rearrangement links TRBV30 to TRBJ2-7; the match to TRBD1 covers 7 bases. Germline CDR1 GTSNPN, CDR2 SVGIG (reference sequence). This CDR3 comprises 11 residues. The CDR3 nucleotides read TGTGCGACAGGGCAAGCCTACGAGCAGTACTTC. Translation gives CATGQAYEQYF.

This chain joins TRBV28 and TRBJ1-2, with D tentatively TRBD1 (6 bases). Looked up from germline, CDR1 is MDHEN and CDR2 is SYDVKM. The CDR3 extends over 13 amino acids. Between the trimmed V and J ends, which lost 5 bases and 7 bases, there was a span of 14 bases. CDR3 amino acids: CASSPSRGGGYTF. In DNA, the CDR3 is TGTGCCAGCAGTCCTTCTAGGGGGGGTGGCTACACCTTC.

This clone has only a few counts. The rearrangement uses TRBV25-1 and TRBJ1-3; D call uncertain. The CDR3 loop spans 13 amino acids. The germline gives CDR1 MGHDK, CDR2 SYGVNS. Deletions cut 2 bases from V and 1 base from J, with 3 bases between. CDR3 region: CASSEPSGNTIYF. As DNA, the CDR3 is TGTGCCAGCAGTGAACCTTCTGGAAACACCATATATTTT.

This chain uses TRBV7-3 with TRBJ2-1; D perhaps matches TRBD2 (6 bases). Between the trimmed V and J ends, which lost 2 bases and 6 bases, there was a span of 11 bases. This CDR3 is 14 amino acids long. Germline CDR1 SGHTA, CDR2 FQGTGA. The CDR3: CASSLYGGGNEQFF. The CDR3 DNA reads as TGTGCCAGCAGCTTATATGGGGGAGGCAATGAGCAGTTCTTC.

The rearrangement links TRBV11-2 to TRBJ1-1, with D uncertain. The germline gives CDR1 SGHAT, CDR2 FQNNGV. The CDR3 sequence is 15 residues long. Trimming took off 1 base at V and 0 bases at J, with 9 bases between the two ends. Here the CDR3 DNA reads TGTGCCAGCAGCTTAGGTCACAGCATGAACACTGAAGCTTTCTTT. Translated: CASSLGHSMNTEAFF.

The rearrangement joins TRBV18 to TRBJ1-1, with D maybe TRBD1 (5 bases). The CDR3 extends over 15 amino acids. Germline CDR1 is KGHSH and CDR2 is LQKENI. V was trimmed by 3 bases and J by 2 bases, leaving 13 bases between them. The CDR3 reads CASSPDSALNTEAFF. CDR3 bases: TGTGCCAGCTCACCCGACAGCGCCCTAAACACTGAAGCTTTCTTT.

This clone turned up a few times. The chain links TRBV11-2 to TRBJ1-2, with a tentative D call TRBD1 (6 bases). Germline-derived CDR1 and CDR2 are SGHAT and FQNNGV. The ends were cut back, 0 bases at V and 4 bases at J, with 9 bases in the middle. There are 14 residues in the CDR3. The CDR3 nucleotides read TGTGCCAGCAGCTTAGAAGGGACACTCTATGGCTACACCTTC. Its protein product is CASSLEGTLYGYTF.

The chain joins TRBV30 to TRBJ1-5, with 9 bases aligning to TRBD1. V lost 2 bases, J lost 5 bases, and 7 bases stayed unmatched. There are 15 residues in the CDR3. The V gene's germline CDR1 is GTSNPN and CDR2 SVGIG (reference sequence). The CDR3 here is CAWSTGGRDDQPQHF. In DNA form, the CDR3 reads TGTGCCTGGAGTACAGGGGGCCGGGACGATCAGCCCCAGCATTTT.

This clone has only a few counts. This chain connects TRBV9 to TRBJ1-1; 7 positions match TRBD1. The CDR3 loop spans 15 amino acids. Trimming cost V 4 bases and J 3 bases; bases outside gene matches: 9. In germline, CDR1 is SGDLS, CDR2 YYNGEE. In nucleotides, the CDR3 is TGTGCCAGCAGCCCTCATGGGACAGCGGACACTGAAGCTTTCTTT. Its translation is CASSPHGTADTEAFF.

This clone was seen a handful of times. V and J are TRBV2 and TRBJ2-7; D ambiguous. This CDR3 comprises 13 residues. Trimming removed 8 bases from V and 6 bases from J, with 17 bases in between. CDR1 and CDR2 (germline): SNHLY, FYNNEI. The CDR3 region has the DNA TGTGCCAGCCGAAAATCTGCGACGGGCGAGCAGTACTTC. It yields the protein CASRKSATGEQYF.

V usage is TRBV7-9 and J usage is TRBJ1-4; the D gene is possibly TRBD1 (5 bases). The germline gives CDR1 SEHNR, CDR2 FQNEAQ (reference sequence). V was clipped by 5 bases and J by 8 bases, with 21 bases between them. CDR3 size: 16 residues. This CDR3 reads CASSPPRGGRGEKLFF. DNA of the CDR3: TGTGCCAGCAGCCCCCCAAGGGGAGGGAGAGGCGAAAAACTGTTTTTT.

This clone has only a few counts. V gene TRBV14 combines with J gene TRBJ2-1; D is uncertain. CDR1 and CDR2 (germline): SGHDN, FVKESK. Trimming took 3 bases from V and 4 from J, leaving 4 bases between them. The CDR3 spans 12 residues. CDR3 residues: CASSHRYNEQFF. The DNA for the CDR3 is TGTGCCAGCAGCCATAGATACAATGAGCAGTTCTTC.

The V call is TRBV2, the J call TRBJ2-7; 10 nucleotides line up with TRBD1. The V gene end was trimmed by 6 bases and the J gene end by 3 bases; junction bases not matched to a gene: 5. The CDR3 covers 14 residues. CDR1 and CDR2 (germline): SNHLY, FYNNEI. This CDR3 is CASRGDRGFYEQYF. Here the CDR3 DNA reads TGTGCCAGCAGAGGGGACAGGGGTTTCTACGAGCAGTACTTC.

This clone was observed a few times. This chain uses TRBV7-9 with TRBJ2-3; D might be TRBD1 (6 bases). This CDR3 spans 17 amino acids. V was shortened by 1 base and J by 0 bases, with 14 bases between the two germline ends. Germline loops: CDR1 SEHNR, CDR2 FQNEAQ (reference sequence). The CDR3 reads CASSLVIGTTSTDTQYF. The DNA for the CDR3 is TGTGCCAGCAGCTTAGTTATTGGGACAACTAGCACAGATACGCAGTATTTT.